This TCR beta chain was sequenced for a study of blood T cell repertoires in COVID-19 (dated by TCRdb to about 2020). A note on the overall study: Samples covering the acute and convalescent phases of COVID-19 were provided by collaborators in the United States, Italy and Spain. The prospective study material was composed of cDNA or gDNA derived from T cells, B-cell-depleted T cells, or PBMCs. The dataset comprised deeply sampled blood TCRbeta repertoires from subjects exposed to, actively infected with, or recovered from COVID-19. A freely available public database, intended as a resource for researchers studying the immune response to SARS-CoV-2, is where the repertoires were released. The samples were drawn from two sources: the first 160 participants of the ongoing ImmuneRACE study, and 1,000 to 1,500 subjects contributed by 6 global collaborators. Sample metadata almost always included a de-identified subject ID, COVID-19 status, age in years and sex. Where available, HLA class I and class II types were taken from metadata supplied by the sample provider and were not determined by assay-based typing. General findings and caveats noted by the study authors: How much clinical and demographic metadata was included differed by source and by participant, and the metadata was provided uncurated.

A few counts support this clone. Its antigen target is currently unknown. There are no base qualities to consult, and no much larger clone falls within one base. Each collaborating institution followed its own protocols to collect whole blood in K2EDTA tubes. For TCRbeta analysis, collaborators shipped samples in one of three forms: frozen whole blood, isolated PBMCs, or DNA extracted from either of those sample types. The immunoSEQ Assay, a bias-controlled multiplex PCR, was used to amplify TCRbeta CDR3 regions from genomic DNA. In the original analysis: Within the assay, amplification of reference gene primers was used to estimate how many nucleated cells each sample contained. To quantify the absolute abundance of each unique TCRbeta CDR3 rearrangement, sequence reads were collapsed and filtered. For each sample, productive Simpson clonality was calculated as the square root of Simpson's diversity index across productive rearrangements. What TCRdb holds here is the immuneACCESS table cut down to in-frame rearrangements. Part of the clones is not present; checked against another copy, under half of the missing clones reflect an unresolved V gene, and the others are unexplained. That table supplies the V and J calls and clone size; D and trimming were determined from the DNA. For this sample the table gives about 330,000 clones, of which 70% to 90% were detected only once. About 3.9% of the sample lies in the top ten.

The receptor's source is a woman in her forties or fifties with active or convalescent COVID-19. The sequenced sample consisted of peripheral blood.

The DNA sequence is as follows: TGCGCCAGCAGCTTGGGCGGTAACACAGATACGCAGTATTTT. This codes for CASSLGGNTDTQYF. The V and J segments used are TRBV5-1 and TRBJ2-3; the D gene cannot be resolved reliably. Trimming costs V 0 bases and J 2 bases, and their ends lie 7 bases apart. Including cysteine and phenylalanine, the CDR3 has 14 amino acids. The retained sequence is limited to the CDR3, 42 bases, with the frame set at the first base. CDR1 and CDR2, per the germline V gene, are SGHRS and YFSETQ.